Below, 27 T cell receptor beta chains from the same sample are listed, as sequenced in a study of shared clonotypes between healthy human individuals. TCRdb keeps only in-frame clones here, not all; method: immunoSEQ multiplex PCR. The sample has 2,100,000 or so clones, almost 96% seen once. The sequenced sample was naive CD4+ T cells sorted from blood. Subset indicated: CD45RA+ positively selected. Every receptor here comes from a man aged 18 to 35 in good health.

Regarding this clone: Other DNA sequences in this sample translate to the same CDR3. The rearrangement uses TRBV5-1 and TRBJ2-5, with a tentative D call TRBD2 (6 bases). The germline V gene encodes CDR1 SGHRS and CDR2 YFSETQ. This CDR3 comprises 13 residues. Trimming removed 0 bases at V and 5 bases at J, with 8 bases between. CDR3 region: CASSLEGRETQYF. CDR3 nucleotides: TGCGCCAGCAGCTTGGAAGGGAGGGAGACCCAGTACTTC. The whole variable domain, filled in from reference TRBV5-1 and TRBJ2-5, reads KAGVTQTPRYLIKTRGQQVTLSCSPISGHRSVSWYQQTPGQGLQFLFEYFSETQRNKGNFPGRFSGRQFSNSRSEMNVSTLELGDSALYLCASSLEGRETQYFGPGTRLLVL.

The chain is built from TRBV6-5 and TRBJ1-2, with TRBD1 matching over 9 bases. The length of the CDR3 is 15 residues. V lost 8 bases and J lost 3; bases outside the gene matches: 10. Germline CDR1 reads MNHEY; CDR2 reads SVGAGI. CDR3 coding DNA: TGTGCCAGCGCGCTCACAGGGGGCGCCGACTATGGCTACACCTTC. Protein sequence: CASALTGGADYGYTF.

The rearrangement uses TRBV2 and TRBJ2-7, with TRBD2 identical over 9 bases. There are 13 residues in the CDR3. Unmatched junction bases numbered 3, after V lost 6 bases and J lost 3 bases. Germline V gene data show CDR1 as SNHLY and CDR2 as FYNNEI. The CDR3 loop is CASSILAGYEQYF. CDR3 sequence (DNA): TGTGCCAGCAGCATACTAGCGGGCTACGAGCAGTACTTC.

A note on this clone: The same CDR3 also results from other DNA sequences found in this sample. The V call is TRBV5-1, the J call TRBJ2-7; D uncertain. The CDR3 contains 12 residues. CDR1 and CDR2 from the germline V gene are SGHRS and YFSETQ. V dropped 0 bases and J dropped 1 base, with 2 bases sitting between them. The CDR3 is CASSLASYEQYF. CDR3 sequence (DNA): TGCGCCAGCAGCTTGGCGTCCTACGAGCAGTACTTC.

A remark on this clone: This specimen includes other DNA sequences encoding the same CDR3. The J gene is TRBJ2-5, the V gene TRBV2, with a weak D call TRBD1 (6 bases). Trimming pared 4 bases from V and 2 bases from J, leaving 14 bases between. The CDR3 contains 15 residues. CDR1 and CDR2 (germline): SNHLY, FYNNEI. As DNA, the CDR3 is TGTGCCAGCAGTGGTGGCACAGGGAATCAAGAGACCCAGTACTTC. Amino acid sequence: CASSGGTGNQETQYF. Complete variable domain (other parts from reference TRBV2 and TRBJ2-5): EPEVTQTPSHQVTQMGQEVILRCVPISNHLYFYWYRQILGQKVEFLVSFYNNEISEKSEIFDDQFSVERPDGSNFTLKIRSTKLEDSAMYFCASSGGTGNQETQYFGPGTRLLVL.

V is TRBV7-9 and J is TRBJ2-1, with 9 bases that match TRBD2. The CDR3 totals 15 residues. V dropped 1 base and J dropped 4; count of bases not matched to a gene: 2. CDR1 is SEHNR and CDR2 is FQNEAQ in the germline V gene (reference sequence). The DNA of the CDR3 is TGTGCCAGCAGCTTAGGACTAGCGGTTTACAATGAGCAGTTCTTC. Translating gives CASSLGLAVYNEQFF.

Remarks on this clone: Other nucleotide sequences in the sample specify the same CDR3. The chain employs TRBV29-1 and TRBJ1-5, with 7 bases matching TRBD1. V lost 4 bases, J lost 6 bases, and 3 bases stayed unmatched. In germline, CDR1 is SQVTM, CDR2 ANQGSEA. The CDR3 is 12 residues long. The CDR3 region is CSVGQGGQPQHF. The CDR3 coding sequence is TGCAGCGTTGGACAGGGAGGTCAGCCCCAGCATTTT.

In DNA, the CDR3 is TGTGCCAGCAGCTTAGAGGGCGGGAGGGCAGATACGCAGTATTTT. Protein: CASSLEGGRADTQYF. The chain combines TRBV7-2 with TRBJ2-3, with TRBD2 matching over 9 bases. The V and J ends lost 1 base and 4 bases, in that order; junction bases with no gene match: 3. The germline V gene encodes CDR1 SGHTA and CDR2 FQGNSA. This CDR3 is built from 15 residues.

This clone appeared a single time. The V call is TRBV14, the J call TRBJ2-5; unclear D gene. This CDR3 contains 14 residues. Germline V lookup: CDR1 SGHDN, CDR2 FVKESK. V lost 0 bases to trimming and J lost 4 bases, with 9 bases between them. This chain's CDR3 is CASSQELVGETQYF. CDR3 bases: TGTGCCAGCAGCCAAGAGTTAGTTGGAGAGACCCAGTACTTC.

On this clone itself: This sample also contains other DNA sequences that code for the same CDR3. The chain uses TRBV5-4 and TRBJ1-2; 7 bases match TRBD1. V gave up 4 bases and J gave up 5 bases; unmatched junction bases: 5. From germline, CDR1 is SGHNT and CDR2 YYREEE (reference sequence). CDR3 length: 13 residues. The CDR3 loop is CASSLTGVYGYTF. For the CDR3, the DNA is TGTGCCAGCAGCCTTACAGGGGTATATGGCTACACCTTC.

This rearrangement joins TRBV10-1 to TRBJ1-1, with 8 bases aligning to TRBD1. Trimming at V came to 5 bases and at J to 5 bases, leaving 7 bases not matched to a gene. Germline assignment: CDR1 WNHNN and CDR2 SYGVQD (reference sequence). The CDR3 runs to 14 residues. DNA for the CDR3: TGCGCCAGCAGTTCTCAGGGGGCTGGAACTGAAGCTTTCTTT. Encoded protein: CASSSQGAGTEAFF.

The CDR3 loop reads CASSLVVGPGLYYEQYF. The CDR3 bases are TGTGCCAGCAGCTTAGTTGTAGGGCCTGGACTCTACTACGAGCAGTACTTC. The chain combines TRBV11-2 with TRBJ2-7; TRBD2 is a possible D gene (5 bases). Trimming took 1 base from V and 3 from J, leaving 19 bases between them. The CDR3 spans 17 residues. Germline V gene data show CDR1 as SGHAT and CDR2 as FQNNGV.

The CDR3: CAWSISGTSGYEQYF. CDR3 DNA sequence: TGTGCCTGGAGTATTTCCGGGACTAGCGGATACGAGCAGTACTTC. This chain joins TRBV30 and TRBJ2-7, with TRBD2 matching over 11 bases. This CDR3 spans 15 amino acids. With 2 bases clipped from V and 4 bases from J, the junction kept 7 bases outside the gene matches. Germline V CDR1 and CDR2: GTSNPN, SVGIG (reference sequence). Looking up the rest from reference TRBV30 and TRBJ2-7 gives the full variable domain: SQTIHQWPATLVQPVGSPLSLECTVEGTSNPNLYWYRQAAGRGLQLLFYSVGIGQISSEVPQNLSASRPQDRQFILSSKKLLLSDSGFYLCAWSISGTSGYEQYFGPGTRLTVT.

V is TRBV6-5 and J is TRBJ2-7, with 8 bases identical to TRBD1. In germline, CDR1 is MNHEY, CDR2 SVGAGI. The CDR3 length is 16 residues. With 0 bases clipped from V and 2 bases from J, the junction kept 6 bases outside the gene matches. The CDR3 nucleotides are TGTGCCAGCAGTTACTCGAGTCAGGGGGCCACCTACGAGCAGTACTTC. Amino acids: CASSYSSQGATYEQYF.

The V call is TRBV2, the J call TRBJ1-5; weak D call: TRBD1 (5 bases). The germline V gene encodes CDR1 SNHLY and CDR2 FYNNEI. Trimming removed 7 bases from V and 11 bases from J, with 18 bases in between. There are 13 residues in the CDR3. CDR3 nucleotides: TGTGCCAGCATACGGGACTCTTCAATGACCCAGCATTTT. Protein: CASIRDSSMTQHF.

This chain's CDR3 is CASRQSPGNTEAFF. The CDR3 nucleotides read TGTGCCAGCCGCCAGAGTCCGGGTAACACTGAAGCTTTCTTT. V and J are TRBV6-5 and TRBJ1-1; no clear D gene. There are 14 residues in the CDR3. Germline CDR1 reads MNHEY; CDR2 reads SVGAGI. Trimming shortened V by 8 bases and J by 2 bases, and 15 bases separated the two germline ends.

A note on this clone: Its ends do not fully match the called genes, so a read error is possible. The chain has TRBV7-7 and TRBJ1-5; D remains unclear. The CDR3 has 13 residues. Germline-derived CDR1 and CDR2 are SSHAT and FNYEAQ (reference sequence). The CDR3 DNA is TGTGCTAGCAGCTTAGAGGAGGGACAGCCCCAGCATTTT. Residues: CASSLEEGQPQHF.

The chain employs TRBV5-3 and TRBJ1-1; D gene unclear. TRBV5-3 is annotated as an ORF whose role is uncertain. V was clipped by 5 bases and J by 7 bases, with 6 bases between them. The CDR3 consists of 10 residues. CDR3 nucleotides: TGTGCCAGAAGGCGGGGTGAAGCTTTCTTT. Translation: CARRRGEAFF.

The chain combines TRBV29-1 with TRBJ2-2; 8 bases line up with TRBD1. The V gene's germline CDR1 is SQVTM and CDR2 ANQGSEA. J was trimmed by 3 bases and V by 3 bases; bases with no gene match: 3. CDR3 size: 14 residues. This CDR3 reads CSVEDRVDTGELFF. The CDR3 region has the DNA TGCAGCGTTGAGGACAGGGTAGACACCGGGGAGCTGTTTTTT.

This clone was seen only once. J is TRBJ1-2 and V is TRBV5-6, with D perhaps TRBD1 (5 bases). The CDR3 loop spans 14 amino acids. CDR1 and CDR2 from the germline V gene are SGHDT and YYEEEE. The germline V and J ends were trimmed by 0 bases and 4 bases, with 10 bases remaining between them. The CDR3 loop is CASSLERRGYGYTF. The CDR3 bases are TGTGCCAGCAGCTTGGAACGGAGGGGCTATGGCTACACCTTC.

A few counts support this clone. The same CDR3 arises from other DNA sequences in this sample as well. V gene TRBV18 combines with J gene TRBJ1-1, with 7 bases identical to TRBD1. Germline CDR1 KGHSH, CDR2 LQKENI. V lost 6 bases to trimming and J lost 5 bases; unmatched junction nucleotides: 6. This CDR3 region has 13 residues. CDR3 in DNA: TGTGCCAGCTCGCCTACAGGGGCGACTGAAGCTTTCTTT. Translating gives CASSPTGATEAFF.

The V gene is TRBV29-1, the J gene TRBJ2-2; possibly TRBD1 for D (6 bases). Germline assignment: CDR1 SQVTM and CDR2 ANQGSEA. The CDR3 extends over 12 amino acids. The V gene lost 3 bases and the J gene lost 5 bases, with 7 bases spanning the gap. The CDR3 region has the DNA TGCAGCGTTGAGACAGGAACCGGGGAGCTGTTTTTT. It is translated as CSVETGTGELFF.

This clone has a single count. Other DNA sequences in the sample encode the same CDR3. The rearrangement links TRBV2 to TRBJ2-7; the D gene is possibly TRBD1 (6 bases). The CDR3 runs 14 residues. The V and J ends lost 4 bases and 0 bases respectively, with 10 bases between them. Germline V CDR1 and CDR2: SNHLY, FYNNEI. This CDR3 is CASSVGQISYEQYF. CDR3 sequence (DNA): TGTGCCAGCAGTGTCGGACAGATCTCCTACGAGCAGTACTTC.

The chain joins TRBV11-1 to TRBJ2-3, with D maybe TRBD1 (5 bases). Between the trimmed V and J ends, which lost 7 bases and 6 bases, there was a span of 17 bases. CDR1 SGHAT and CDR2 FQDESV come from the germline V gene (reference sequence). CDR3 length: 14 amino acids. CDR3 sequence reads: CASTLDGTGDTQYF. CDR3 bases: TGTGCCAGCACCTTGGATGGTACAGGTGATACGCAGTATTTT.

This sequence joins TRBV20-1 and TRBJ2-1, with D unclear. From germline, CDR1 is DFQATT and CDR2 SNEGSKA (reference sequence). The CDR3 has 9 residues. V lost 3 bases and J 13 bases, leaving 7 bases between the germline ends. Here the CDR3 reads CSASPEQFF. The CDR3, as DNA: TGCAGTGCTAGCCCTGAACAGTTCTTC.

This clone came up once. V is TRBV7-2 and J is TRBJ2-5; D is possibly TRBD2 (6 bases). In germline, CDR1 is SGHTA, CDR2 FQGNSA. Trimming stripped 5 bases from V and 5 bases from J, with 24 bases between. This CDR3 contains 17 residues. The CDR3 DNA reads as TGTGCCAGCAGCCCCGGATACACCCACGGCGGGATGGAGACCCAGTACTTC. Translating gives CASSPGYTHGGMETQYF. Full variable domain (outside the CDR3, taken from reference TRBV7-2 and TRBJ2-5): GAGVSQSPSNKVTEKGKDVELRCDPISGHTALYWYRQSLGQGLEFLIYFQGNSAPDKSGLPSDRFSAERTGGSVSTLTIQRTQQEDSAVYLCASSPGYTHGGMETQYFGPGTRLLVL.

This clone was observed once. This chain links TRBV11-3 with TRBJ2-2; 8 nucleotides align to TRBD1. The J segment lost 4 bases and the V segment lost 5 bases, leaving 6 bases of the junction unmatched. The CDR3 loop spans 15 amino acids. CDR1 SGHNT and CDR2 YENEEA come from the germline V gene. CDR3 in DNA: TGTGCCAGCAGCCCCAGGACAGGGCCCACCGGGGAGCTGTTTTTT. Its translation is CASSPRTGPTGELFF.